The 7 T cell receptor beta chains in this list originate from one sample, sequenced in a study of vaccination effects on CD4 cells after COVID-19 (dated by TCRdb to between 2021 and 2022). Library preparation employed the immunoSEQ multiplex PCR assay. TCRdb holds this immuneACCESS table with in-frame rearrangements only. Some clones are missing; in checked studies, unresolved V genes explain under half, and the rest has no known cause. Across this sample there are tens of thousands of clones, with more than 60% seen only once. In total, the top ten clones hold about 7.8% of the sample. In the ViraFEST assay, PBMC were stimulated with viral peptide pools, and TCR sequencing was then used to find antigen-specific CD4+ T cell clonotypes based on their expansion. After around 10 days of culture, CD4+ T cells were isolated with the EasySep CD4+ T cell isolation kit. Participants received two doses of either the BNT162b2 or the mRNA-1273 mRNA SARS-CoV-2 vaccine.

The antigens for these receptors are not known. The starting material was CD4+ T cells from PBMCs cultured with SARS-CoV-2 spike peptides, obtained after COVID-19 vaccination. The cell subset or site tag for this specimen amounts to: SARS-CoV-2 spike overlapping peptide pool stimulation. The receptor set was obtained from a human donor who received a COVID-19 vaccine.

This clone was seen only a few times. The chain is built from TRBV11-2 and TRBJ1-2, with unresolved D. The CDR3 has 13 residues. V dropped 2 bases and J dropped 3 bases, with 7 bases sitting between them. Per germline, CDR1 SGHAT and CDR2 FQNNGV. The CDR3: CASSLSEDYGYTF. The CDR3 nucleotides read TGTGCCAGCAGCTTATCAGAAGACTATGGCTACACCTTC.

V and J are TRBV10-1 and TRBJ1-5, with TRBD1 identical over 10 bases. Germline CDR1 WNHNN, CDR2 SYGVQD (reference sequence). The CDR3 loop spans 18 amino acids. V gave up 7 bases and J gave up 0 bases; unmatched junction bases: 12. The CDR3 spells CASTSRQGAKCSNQPQHF. CDR3 nucleotide sequence: TGCGCCAGCACCTCGAGACAGGGGGCGAAGTGTAGCAATCAGCCCCAGCATTTT.

This clone was picked up a small number of times. V and J are TRBV10-3 and TRBJ2-1, with D tentatively TRBD1 or TRBD2 (5 bases each). The CDR3 contains 12 residues. Per germline, CDR1 ENHRY and CDR2 SYGVKD. Trimming took off 0 bases at V and 11 bases at J, with 8 bases between the two ends. CDR3 in DNA: TGTGCCATCAGTGAGTCCGAGGGACAGCAGTTCTTC. Its translation: CAISESEGQQFF.

This chain links TRBV5-1 with TRBJ2-1; possible D gene TRBD2, 6 bases. There are 16 residues in the CDR3. Trimming took off 4 bases at V and 0 bases at J, with 14 bases between the two ends. CDR1 SGHRS and CDR2 YFSETQ come from the germline V gene. This chain's CDR3 is CASSTGASASYNEQFF. The CDR3 DNA is TGCGCCAGCAGCACGGGAGCATCGGCCTCCTACAATGAGCAGTTCTTC.

The gene calls are TRBV6-5 and TRBJ2-7, with 8 bases identical to TRBD1. The CDR3 consists of 14 residues. CDR1 and CDR2 from the germline V gene are MNHEY and SVGAGI. Trimming took 11 bases from V and 2 from J; bases not matched to a gene: 11. CDR3 sequence (DNA): TGTGCCTCCAACCTCCGACAGGGGCCCTACGAGCAGTACTTC. Protein: CASNLRQGPYEQYF.

The chain recombines TRBV25-1 with TRBJ1-2; 8 bases fit TRBD1. This CDR3 is 14 amino acids long. V was pared by 7 bases and J by 7 bases, with 11 bases of the junction left unmatched. Germline V gene sequence: CDR1 MGHDK, CDR2 SYGVNS. CDR3 loop: CASKHFGQGSGYTF. The CDR3 DNA reads TGTGCCAGCAAACACTTTGGACAGGGATCTGGCTACACCTTC.

The DNA for the CDR3 is TGTGCCAGCAGCCCAGACAGGGTAGGAGCGACTAATGAAAAACTGTTTTTT. Its protein product is CASSPDRVGATNEKLFF. The chain couples TRBV5-6 to TRBJ1-4; 7 bases fit TRBD1. The CDR3 runs 17 residues. In germline, CDR1 is SGHDT, CDR2 YYEEEE. J gave up 2 bases and V 4 bases, and 11 bases lay outside the gene matches.